These T cell receptor beta chains were read from a single sample in a study of CD8 T cells in Susac syndrome. One entry per CDR3 protein, called by TCRdb with MiXCR from the immunoSEQ multiplex PCR reads. The table lists about 120,000 distinct CDR3 sequences, around 94% of them singletons. Sample: CD8+ T cells from PBMCs. These receptors were collected from a human donor with Susac syndrome. Both conserved end residues are part of each CDR3. The D gene is left open where the match is weak.

d_call	v_call	j_call	cdr3_aa
TRBD2	TRBV29-1	TRBJ2-5	CSVEGGLAGGETQYF
.	TRBV6-5	TRBJ2-3	CASSYWQGTDTQYF
.	TRBV5-1	TRBJ2-7	CASSLVEETYEQYF
.	TRBV7-3	TRBJ2-7	CASSLGPNYEQYF
.	TRBV24-1	TRBJ2-1	CATSDSRGRQFF
TRBD1	TRBV29-1	TRBJ2-5	CSVARGQETQYF
TRBD1	TRBV7-9	TRBJ2-3	CASSPSRDRGTDTQYF
TRBD2	TRBV29-1	TRBJ2-1	CSVVGTSGFRSYNEQFF
.	TRBV21-1	TRBJ2-7	CASSNKRGTYEQYF
TRBD2	TRBV6-5	TRBJ2-1	CASSYAVVGGGHEQFF
.	TRBV6-5	TRBJ1-2	CASSYDFSGSDGYTF
.	TRBV7-9	TRBJ2-7	CASSPRGGRPYEQYF
TRBD1	TRBV29-1	TRBJ1-1	CSVQIGTVEAFF
.	TRBV29-1	TRBJ1-2	CSVNTGPEGHYGYTF
TRBD1	TRBV29-1	TRBJ2-5	CSVKQGVGETQYF
TRBD1	TRBV11-2	TRBJ2-2	CASSFWDREYTGELFF
.	TRBV29-1	TRBJ2-7	CSVTWDSLGEQYF